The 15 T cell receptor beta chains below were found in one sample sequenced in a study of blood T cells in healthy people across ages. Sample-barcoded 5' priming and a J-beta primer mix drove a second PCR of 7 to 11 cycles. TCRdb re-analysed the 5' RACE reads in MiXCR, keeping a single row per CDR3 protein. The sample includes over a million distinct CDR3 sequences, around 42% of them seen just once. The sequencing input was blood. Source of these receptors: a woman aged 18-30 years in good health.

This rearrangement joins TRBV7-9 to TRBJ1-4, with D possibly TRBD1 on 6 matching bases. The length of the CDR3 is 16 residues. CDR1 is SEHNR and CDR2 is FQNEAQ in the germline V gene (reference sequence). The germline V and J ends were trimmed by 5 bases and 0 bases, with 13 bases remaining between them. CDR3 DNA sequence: TGTGCCAGCAGCCCCGACAGGACAACAACTAATGAAAAACTGTTTTTT. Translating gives CASSPDRTTTNEKLFF.

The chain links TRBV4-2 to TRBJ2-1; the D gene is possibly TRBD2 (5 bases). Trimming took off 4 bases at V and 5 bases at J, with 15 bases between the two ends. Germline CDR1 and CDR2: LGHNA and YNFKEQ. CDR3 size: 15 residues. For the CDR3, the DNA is TGTGCCAGCAGCCGAGATAGGATGAGGGACAATGAGCAGTTCTTC. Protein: CASSRDRMRDNEQFF.

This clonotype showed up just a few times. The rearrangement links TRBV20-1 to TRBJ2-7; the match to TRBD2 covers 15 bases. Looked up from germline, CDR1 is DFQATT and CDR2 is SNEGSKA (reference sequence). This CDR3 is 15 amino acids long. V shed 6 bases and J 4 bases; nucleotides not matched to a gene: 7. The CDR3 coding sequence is TGCAGTGCGCGGACTAGCGGGGGGGCTCGGTACGAGCAGTACTTC. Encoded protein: CSARTSGGARYEQYF.

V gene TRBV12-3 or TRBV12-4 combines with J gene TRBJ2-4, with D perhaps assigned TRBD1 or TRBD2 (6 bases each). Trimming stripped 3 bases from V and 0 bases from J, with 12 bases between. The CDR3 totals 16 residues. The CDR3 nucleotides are TGTGCCAGCAGTTTTTTGGGGGGCCAAGCCAAAAACATTCAGTACTTC. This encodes CASSFLGGQAKNIQYF.

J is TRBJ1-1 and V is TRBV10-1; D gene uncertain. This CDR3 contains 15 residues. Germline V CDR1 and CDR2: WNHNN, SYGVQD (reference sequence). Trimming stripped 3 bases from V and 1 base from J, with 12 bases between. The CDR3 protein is CASSDPSAANTEAFF. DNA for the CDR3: TGCGCCAGCAGTGACCCTTCGGCAGCGAACACTGAAGCTTTCTTT.

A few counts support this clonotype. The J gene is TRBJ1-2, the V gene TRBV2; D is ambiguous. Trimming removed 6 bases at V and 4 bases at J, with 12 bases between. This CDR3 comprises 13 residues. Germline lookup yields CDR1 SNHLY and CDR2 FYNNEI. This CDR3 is CASRAAEGYGYTF. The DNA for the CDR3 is TGTGCCAGCAGGGCGGCGGAAGGCTATGGCTACACCTTC.

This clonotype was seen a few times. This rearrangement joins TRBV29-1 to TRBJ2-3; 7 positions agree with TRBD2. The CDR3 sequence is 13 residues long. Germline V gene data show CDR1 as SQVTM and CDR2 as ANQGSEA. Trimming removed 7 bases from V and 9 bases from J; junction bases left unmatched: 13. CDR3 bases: TGCAGCGCTCCTTTATGGGGAGGGAGGACGCAGTATTTT. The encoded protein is CSAPLWGGRTQYF.

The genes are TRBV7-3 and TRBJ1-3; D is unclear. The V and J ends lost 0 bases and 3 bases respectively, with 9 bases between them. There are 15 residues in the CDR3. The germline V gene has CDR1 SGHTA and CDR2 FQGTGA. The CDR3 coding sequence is TGTGCCAGCAGCTTAACAACGGACGTTGGAAACACCATATATTTT. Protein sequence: CASSLTTDVGNTIYF.

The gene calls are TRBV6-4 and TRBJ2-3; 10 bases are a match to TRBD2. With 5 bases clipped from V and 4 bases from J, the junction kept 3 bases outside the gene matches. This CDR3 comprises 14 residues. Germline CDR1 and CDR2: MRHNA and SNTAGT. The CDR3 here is CASSHGLAADTQYF. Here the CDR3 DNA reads TGTGCCAGCAGTCACGGACTAGCGGCAGATACGCAGTATTTT.

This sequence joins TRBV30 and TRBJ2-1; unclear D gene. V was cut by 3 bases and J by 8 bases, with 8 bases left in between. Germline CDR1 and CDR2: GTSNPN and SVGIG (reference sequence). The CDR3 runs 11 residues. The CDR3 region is CAWRSKHEQFF. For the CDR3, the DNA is TGTGCCTGGAGGAGTAAGCATGAGCAGTTCTTC.

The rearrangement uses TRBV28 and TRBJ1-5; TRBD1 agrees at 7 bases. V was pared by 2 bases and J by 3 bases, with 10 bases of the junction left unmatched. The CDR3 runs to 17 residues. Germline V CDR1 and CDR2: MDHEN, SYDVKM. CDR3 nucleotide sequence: TGTGCCAGCAGTTTACTCGCGTGGACAGGAGACAATCAGCCCCAGCATTTT. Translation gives CASSLLAWTGDNQPQHF.

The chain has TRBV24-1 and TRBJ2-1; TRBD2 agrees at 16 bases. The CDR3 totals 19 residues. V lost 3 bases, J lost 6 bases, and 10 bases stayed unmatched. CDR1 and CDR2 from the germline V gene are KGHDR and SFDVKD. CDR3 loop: CATSDESGTSGRDSNEQFF. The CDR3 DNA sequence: TGTGCCACCAGTGATGAATCGGGGACTAGCGGGAGGGACAGCAATGAGCAGTTCTTC.

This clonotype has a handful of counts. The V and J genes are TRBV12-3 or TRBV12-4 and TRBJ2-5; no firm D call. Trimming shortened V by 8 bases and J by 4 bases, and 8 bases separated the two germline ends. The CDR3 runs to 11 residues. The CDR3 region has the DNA TGTGCCAGCTCAAGGATAGAGACCCAGTACTTC. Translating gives CASSRIETQYF.

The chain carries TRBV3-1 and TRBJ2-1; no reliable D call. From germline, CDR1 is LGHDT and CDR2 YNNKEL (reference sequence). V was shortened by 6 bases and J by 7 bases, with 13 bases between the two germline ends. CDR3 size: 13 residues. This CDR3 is CASRSAGDNEQFF. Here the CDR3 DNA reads TGTGCCAGCAGGTCAGCCGGAGATAATGAGCAGTTCTTC.

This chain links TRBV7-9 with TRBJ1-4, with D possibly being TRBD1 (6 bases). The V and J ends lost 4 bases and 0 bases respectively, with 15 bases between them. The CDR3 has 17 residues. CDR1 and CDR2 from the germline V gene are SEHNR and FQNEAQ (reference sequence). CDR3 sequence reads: CASSSRDTTATNEKLFF. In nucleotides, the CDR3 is TGTGCCAGCAGCTCGCGGGACACCACCGCAACTAATGAAAAACTGTTTTTT.